The source of this TCR beta chain is a study of cytomegalovirus exposure and HLA in healthy donors. Study conclusions and caveats: Sequencing likely generated an artifact that appeared as a cluster of highly shared sequence variants.

A multiplex PCR was run with 60 Vbeta primers and 13 Jbeta primers. The repertoire was sequenced with immunoSEQ multiplex PCR; TCRdb's copy has only in-frame clones and lacks some. The sample has over 150,000 clones, around 86% seen once; the top ten hold over 1.5%. As regards this clone: The antigen is undetermined.

The CDR3 runs 13 residues. Per the germline V gene, CDR1 is SGHNT and CDR2 is YYREEE (reference sequence). The germline V and J ends were trimmed by 0 bases and 7 bases, with 10 bases remaining between them. Sequencing was done on a sample of PBMCs. The clonotype was recovered from a man aged 50 or older in good health and CMV-seronegative. The V call is TRBV5-4, the J call TRBJ1-2, with a possible D match to TRBD1 (5 bases). As DNA, the CDR3 is TGTGCCAGCAGCTTGGCGGGGGGTGGTGGCTACACCTTC. Amino acids: CASSLAGGGGYTF.